This T cell receptor beta chain was sequenced for a study of shared clonotypes between healthy human individuals. Study-wide results and caveats: The generation probabilities recorded for non-shared clonotypes fell below those of clonotypes shared by all four donors. It was the few donors that limited the genetic and exposure-history diversity represented.

Here immunoSEQ multiplex PCR was the method, and the copy in TCRdb shows in-frame clones only, minus some. The sample lists 2 million to 3 million clones; over 85% were seen once. Concerning this clone: Its antigen is not known.

The material sequenced was naive CD4+ T cells from PBMCs. As for subset: CD45RA+ positively selected. The TCR originated in a man between 18 and 35 years old in good health. Some clones in this sample may be carry-over from other donors' samples.

CDR3 loop: CASSFGQGGYTF. The DNA for the CDR3 is TGTGCCAGCAGCTTCGGACAGGGGGGCTACACCTTC. The genes are TRBV11-2 and TRBJ1-2, with 9 positions matching TRBD1. CDR3 size: 12 residues. Germline-derived CDR1 and CDR2 are SGHAT and FQNNGV. V dropped 3 bases and J dropped 8; count of bases not matched to a gene: 1. Looking up the rest from reference TRBV11-2 and TRBJ1-2 gives the full variable domain: EAGVAQSPRYKIIEKRQSVAFWCNPISGHATLYWYQQILGQGPKLLIQFQNNGVVDDSQLPKDRFSAERLKGVDSTLKIQPAKLEDSAVYLCASSFGQGGYTFGSGTRLTVV.